The 26 T cell receptor beta chains below were found in one sample sequenced in a study of response to subunit inactivated influenza vaccine. TCRdb redid the calling of the RT-PCR reads with MiXCR, one entry per CDR3 protein. The data contain around 500,000 distinct CDR3 sequences, approximately 11% of them singletons. The source was PBMCs from blood, collected 45 days after vaccination. Receptor source: a man aged 50-60 years who received an inactivated influenza vaccine.

A few counts support this clonotype. One end of the junction fails to match germline, which may point to a read error. The genes are TRBV7-2 and TRBJ2-1, with 8 bases aligning to TRBD1. The CDR3 has 14 residues. Germline V gene lookup returns CDR1 SGHTA and CDR2 FQGNSA. CDR3 protein: CASSEVPEPGQESF. The DNA of the CDR3 is TGTGCCAGCAGCGAAGTCCCCGAACCGGGACAGGAGTCCTTC.

This clonotype came up a few times. V gene TRBV20-1 combines with J gene TRBJ2-5, with 10 bases lining up with TRBD2. The germline gives CDR1 DFQATT, CDR2 SNEGSKA (reference sequence). The CDR3 consists of 14 residues. The CDR3 coding sequence is TGCAGGCCTGGGGGTAGCGGGGGGCAAGAGACCCAGTACTTC. Protein product: CRPGGSGGQETQYF.

This clonotype has at least ten counts. The genes are TRBV7-2 and TRBJ2-7, with TRBD1 identical over 10 bases. V shed 1 base and J 4 bases; nucleotides not matched to a gene: 4. Looked up from germline, CDR1 is SGHTA and CDR2 is FQGNSA. This CDR3 has 15 amino acids. In nucleotides, the CDR3 is TGTGCCAGCAGCTTAGGGACAGGGGGAGAATACGAGCAGTACTTC. Its translation: CASSLGTGGEYEQYF.

This CDR3 is CASSQDRGRNQPQHF. CDR3 DNA sequence: TGTGCCAGCAGCCAAGATAGGGGGCGCAATCAGCCCCAGCATTTT. This rearrangement joins TRBV4-2 to TRBJ1-5; TRBD1 aligns across 7 bases. CDR1 LGHNA and CDR2 YNFKEQ come from the germline V gene. The length of the CDR3 is 15 residues. V lost 0 bases and J lost 2; bases outside the gene matches: 1.

This chain connects TRBV12-3 or TRBV12-4 to TRBJ2-5; D assignment may be TRBD1 or TRBD2 (5 bases each). The CDR3 runs 13 residues. Trimming shortened V by 6 bases and J by 2 bases, and 10 bases separated the two germline ends. CDR3 nucleotide sequence: TGTGCCAGCAGCTGGGACCAGCAAGAGACCCAGTACTTC. It is translated as CASSWDQQETQYF.

This clonotype occurred a few times. The rearrangement links TRBV28 to TRBJ2-1; tentatively, D is TRBD2 (5 bases). This CDR3 contains 13 residues. V was shortened by 6 bases and J by 5 bases, with 11 bases between the two germline ends. CDR1 MDHEN and CDR2 SYDVKM come from the germline V gene. The CDR3 region has the DNA TGTGCCAGCAGCCGAGGGTGGAACAATGAGCAGTTCTTC. Protein sequence: CASSRGWNNEQFF.

The chain joins TRBV4-3 to TRBJ2-7; D is perhaps TRBD1 (6 bases). V was clipped by 4 bases and J by 0 bases, with 10 bases between them. Germline V lookup: CDR1 LGHNA, CDR2 YSLEER. CDR3 length: 14 residues. CDR3 coding DNA: TGCGCCAGCAGCCGAGACAGGCTCTCCTACGAGCAGTACTTC. This translates into CASSRDRLSYEQYF.

V is TRBV5-4 and J is TRBJ2-7; D not resolved. Trimming cost V 0 bases and J 1 base, with 11 bases left between them. Germline loops: CDR1 SGHNT, CDR2 YYREEE (reference sequence). This CDR3 is built from 15 residues. CDR3 residues: CASSLGRADSYEQYF. CDR3 coding DNA: TGTGCCAGCAGCTTGGGGCGAGCTGATTCCTACGAGCAGTACTTC.

This clonotype was detected only a few times. The rearrangement links TRBV12-3 or TRBV12-4 to TRBJ2-1; 8 bases match TRBD2. After removal of 7 bases from V and 6 bases from J, the junction contained 11 bases not matched to a gene. This CDR3 comprises 15 residues. Written as DNA, the CDR3 is TGTGCCAGCAATCCCGGACTAGCACCGGTCAATGAGCAGTTCTTC. Translated, it gives CASNPGLAPVNEQFF.

This clonotype was found a few times. The genes are TRBV5-1 and TRBJ1-4, with 9 nucleotides matching TRBD1. The CDR3 totals 15 residues. The J segment lost 8 bases and the V segment lost 1 base, leaving 6 bases of the junction unmatched. The germline CDR1 and CDR2 sequences are SGHRS and YFSETQ. The CDR3, as DNA: TGCGCCAGCAGCTTGTGGGGACAGGGTGGCGAAAAACTGTTTTTT. It codes for CASSLWGQGGEKLFF. The full variable domain, rest sourced from reference TRBV5-1 and TRBJ1-4, is KAGVTQTPRYLIKTRGQQVTLSCSPISGHRSVSWYQQTPGQGLQFLFEYFSETQRNKGNFPGRFSGRQFSNSRSEMNVSTLELGDSALYLCASSLWGQGGEKLFFGSGTQLSVL.

This clonotype has just a few counts. J is TRBJ1-1 and V is TRBV20-1; D is undetermined. Trimming removed 4 bases at V and 6 bases at J, with 15 bases between. The V gene's germline CDR1 is DFQATT and CDR2 SNEGSKA (reference sequence). The CDR3 consists of 13 residues. Written as DNA, the CDR3 is TGCAGTGCTAAAAGTAAACCTAGCTCTGAAGCTTTCTTT. Translation: CSAKSKPSSEAFF.

V gene TRBV5-1 combines with J gene TRBJ1-2; tentatively, D is TRBD1 (6 bases). The CDR3 spans 15 residues. V lost 0 bases, J lost 7 bases, and 16 bases lay in between. Germline V gives CDR1 SGHRS, CDR2 YFSETQ. The CDR3 sequence: CASSLVSGEAGGYTF. CDR3 in DNA: TGCGCCAGCAGCTTGGTGTCAGGGGAGGCCGGTGGCTACACCTTC.

This clonotype was counted many times. The chain combines TRBV12-3 or TRBV12-4 with TRBJ2-7, with 11 positions matching TRBD1. The CDR3 is 13 residues long. V lost 5 bases and J lost 6; bases outside the gene matches: 3. CDR3 loop: CASSLGTGGEQYF. The CDR3 DNA is TGTGCCAGCAGTCTAGGGACAGGGGGCGAGCAGTACTTC.

The V gene is TRBV20-1, the J gene TRBJ1-6; D not certain. Germline CDR1 is DFQATT and CDR2 is SNEGSKA (reference sequence). The V end was cut by 3 bases, the J end by 5 bases, with 14 bases between. The CDR3 has 15 amino acids. CDR3 loop: CSASEGGKDNSPLHF. The CDR3 DNA reads TGCAGTGCTAGTGAGGGCGGAAAGGATAATTCACCCCTCCACTTT.

The chain joins TRBV20-1 to TRBJ2-7, with D tentatively TRBD1 (6 bases). Looked up from germline, CDR1 is DFQATT and CDR2 is SNEGSKA (reference sequence). This CDR3 is 12 amino acids long. V was cut by 3 bases and J by 2 bases, with 8 bases left in between. The CDR3 reads CSARAGAYEQYF. Written as DNA, the CDR3 is TGCAGTGCTAGGGCAGGGGCCTACGAGCAGTACTTC.

This clonotype has just a few counts. This chain links TRBV4-3 with TRBJ2-1, with a possible D match to TRBD2 (5 bases). Germline CDR1 reads LGHNA; CDR2 reads YSLEER. This CDR3 region has 15 residues. Trimming stripped 0 bases from V and 6 bases from J, with 12 bases between. The CDR3, as DNA: TGCGCCAGCAGCCAAGAGGGGAGCCCGGCCAATGAGCAGTTCTTC. Its translation: CASSQEGSPANEQFF.

The rearrangement joins TRBV5-1 to TRBJ2-2; D is perhaps TRBD2 (6 bases). The length of the CDR3 is 15 residues. Germline V lookup: CDR1 SGHRS, CDR2 YFSETQ. V was trimmed by 0 bases and J by 4 bases, leaving 10 bases between them. The CDR3 DNA sequence: TGCGCCAGCAGCTTGGCGGGGGATGGCACCGGGGAGCTGTTTTTT. It specifies CASSLAGDGTGELFF.

This clonotype was observed a few times. V gene TRBV4-3 combines with J gene TRBJ2-1, with TRBD1 matching 7 bases. This CDR3 comprises 14 residues. The V gene end was trimmed by 7 bases and the J gene end by 5 bases; junction bases not matched to a gene: 8. Looked up from germline, CDR1 is LGHNA and CDR2 is YSLEER. In DNA, the CDR3 is TGCGCCAGCACCTTTGCCGACAGGGACAATGAGCAGTTCTTC. Amino acid sequence: CASTFADRDNEQFF.

This chain connects TRBV12-3 or TRBV12-4 to TRBJ1-2, with TRBD1 identical over 10 bases. The CDR3 has 14 amino acids. The J segment lost 6 bases and the V segment lost 5 bases, leaving 6 bases of the junction unmatched. CDR3 loop: CASSETGTGDGYTF. DNA of the CDR3: TGTGCCAGCAGTGAGACCGGGACAGGGGATGGCTACACCTTC.

This clonotype was recorded at least ten times. The chain is built from TRBV28 and TRBJ1-5, with D maybe TRBD1 (5 bases). Trimming cost V 6 bases and J 2 bases, with 8 bases left between them. The CDR3 runs 13 residues. Germline V lookup: CDR1 MDHEN, CDR2 SYDVKM. The CDR3 spells CASRQGGNQPQHF. CDR3 nucleotides: TGTGCCAGCAGGCAGGGCGGCAATCAGCCCCAGCATTTT.

The V gene is TRBV4-1, the J gene TRBJ2-5; D remains ambiguous. The ends were cut back, 1 base at V and 0 bases at J, with 12 bases in the middle. The germline V gene encodes CDR1 MGHRA and CDR2 YSYEKL. The CDR3 is 16 residues long. CDR3 in amino acids: CASSQGRGLYQETQYF. In DNA, the CDR3 is TGCGCCAGCAGCCAAGGTCGAGGCCTGTACCAAGAGACCCAGTACTTC.

The chain has TRBV6-2 or TRBV6-3 and TRBJ1-5; no firm D call. This CDR3 has 16 residues. Germline CDR1 reads MNHEY; CDR2 reads SVGEGT. The germline V and J ends were trimmed by 0 bases and 3 bases, with 12 bases remaining between them. CDR3 protein: CASSYSNRNPNQPQHF. As DNA, the CDR3 is TGTGCCAGCAGTTACTCGAATAGGAACCCCAATCAGCCCCAGCATTTT.

The chain has TRBV24-1 and TRBJ2-5, with 10 nucleotides matching TRBD1. Trimming cost V 3 bases and J 5 bases; bases outside gene matches: 11. CDR1 and CDR2 (germline): KGHDR, SFDVKD. The CDR3 contains 17 residues. CDR3 bases: TGTGCCACCAGTGATCCAGCCGGGACAGGGGCAGCTGAGACCCAGTACTTC. Amino acids: CATSDPAGTGAAETQYF.

This chain links TRBV11-2 with TRBJ2-1, with D uncertain. The CDR3 has 15 amino acids. V was clipped by 6 bases and J by 1 base, with 13 bases between them. Germline V gene lookup returns CDR1 SGHAT and CDR2 FQNNGV. Here the CDR3 reads CASRQRTDSYNEQFF. CDR3 in DNA: TGTGCCAGCAGACAAAGGACCGATTCCTACAATGAGCAGTTCTTC. Complete variable domain (other parts from reference TRBV11-2 and TRBJ2-1): EAGVAQSPRYKIIEKRQSVAFWCNPISGHATLYWYQQILGQGPKLLIQFQNNGVVDDSQLPKDRFSAERLKGVDSTLKIQPAKLEDSAVYLCASRQRTDSYNEQFFGPGTRLTVL.

This rearrangement joins TRBV20-1 to TRBJ1-3; D ambiguous. This CDR3 contains 14 residues. Looked up from germline, CDR1 is DFQATT and CDR2 is SNEGSKA (reference sequence). The V and J ends lost 3 bases and 3 bases respectively, with 12 bases between them. The CDR3 is CSASTVTLGNTIYF. The CDR3 DNA reads as TGCAGTGCTAGTACCGTCACTCTTGGAAACACCATATATTTT.

This clonotype has at least ten counts. V and J are TRBV29-1 and TRBJ2-2, with D maybe TRBD1 (6 bases). The CDR3 length is 13 residues. The germline V gene encodes CDR1 SQVTM and CDR2 ANQGSEA. V was clipped by 3 bases and J by 3 bases, with 8 bases between them. The CDR3 DNA sequence: TGCAGCGTTGACAGGGGCTACACCGGGGAGCTGTTTTTT. Translating gives CSVDRGYTGELFF.